This TCR beta chain was obtained from a study of shared clonotypes between healthy human individuals. Per the germline V gene, CDR1 is SGHTA and CDR2 is FQGNSA. V was pared by 5 bases and J by 8 bases, with 15 bases between. This CDR3 contains 13 residues. This clone appeared a few times. What it recognizes is unknown. Study results and limitations: The study found lower generation probabilities in non-shared clonotypes than in those shared by all four donors.

The assay ran at deep level. TCRdb's copy holds only in-frame clones and misses some; the assay was immunoSEQ multiplex PCR. The table includes around 940,000 clones, around three quarters detected once. The sample taken for sequencing was memory CD4+ T cells sorted from blood. Specified subset: CD45RA-negative fraction. This receptor was obtained from a man younger than 35 in good health. This chain links TRBV7-2 with TRBJ1-2; D unresolved. In DNA form, the CDR3 reads TGTGCCAGCAGCCCCAAGATCACCGGAGGCTACACCTTC. Amino acids: CASSPKITGGYTF. The entire variable domain, with the rest obtained from reference TRBV7-2 and TRBJ1-2, is as follows: GAGVSQSPSNKVTEKGKDVELRCDPISGHTALYWYRQSLGQGLEFLIYFQGNSAPDKSGLPSDRFSAERTGGSVSTLTIQRTQQEDSAVYLCASSPKITGGYTFGSGTRLTVV.